This paragraph covers one T cell receptor beta chain sequence. As yet, its antigen is unknown. Trimming took 6 bases from V and 0 from J; bases not matched to a gene: 8. Germline assignment: CDR1 SEHNR and CDR2 FQNEAQ (reference sequence). The CDR3 length is 16 residues. These data originate in a study of OX40 agonist ivuxolimab in advanced cancers. Study context: A male proportion of over 70% was recorded, with mean age approximately 57 years and range about 23 to 80. Whole-study findings and limits: Clonal expansion from baseline to week 6 occurred in both CD4+ and CD8+ T cells.

TCRdb keeps only in-frame clones here, not all; method: immunoSEQ multiplex PCR. Among about 100,000 clones, about nine tenths were seen once, and the ten largest hold around 5.5%. The V gene is TRBV7-9, the J gene TRBJ2-7; 10 bases match TRBD2. The receptor was isolated from an adult with an advanced solid tumor such as melanoma, head and neck, liver or kidney cancer. Material: CD4+ or CD8+ T cells sorted from blood, obtained in a trial of the OX40 agonist ivuxolimab. The DNA of the CDR3 is TGTGCCAGCAGGTTCGTCGCTAGCGGGAGCTCCTACGAGCAGTACTTC. The encoded protein is CASRFVASGSSYEQYF.